Each of the 11 T cell receptor beta chains below was sequenced from the same sample in a study of T cell changes during pregnancy in multiple sclerosis. The table came from immunoSEQ multiplex PCR; TCRdb's copy has only in-frame clones and leaves some out. The table includes about 73,000 clones, approximately 92% detected once. The source was peripheral blood, collected in the third trimester of pregnancy. The receptors shown here come from a female donor in good health, enrolled as a control in a pregnancy study.

This clone was detected only a few times. The gene calls are TRBV6-5 and TRBJ1-1, with D perhaps matching TRBD1 (6 bases). From germline, CDR1 is MNHEY and CDR2 SVGAGI. The length of the CDR3 is 12 residues. The germline V and J ends were trimmed by 4 bases and 7 bases, with 10 bases remaining between them. The CDR3 here is CASSSRDIEAFF. CDR3 DNA: TGTGCCAGCAGTTCTCGGGACATTGAAGCTTTCTTT.

The V and J genes are TRBV7-2 and TRBJ2-5; D possibly corresponds to TRBD1 (6 bases). The CDR3 has 15 amino acids. V dropped 6 bases and J dropped 2 bases, with 16 bases sitting between them. Germline-derived CDR1 and CDR2 are SGHTA and FQGNSA. The CDR3 spells CASRGSRGPQETQYF. CDR3 nucleotide sequence: TGTGCCAGCAGGGGATCCAGGGGCCCTCAAGAGACCCAGTACTTC.

This rearrangement joins TRBV28 to TRBJ2-3; D possibly corresponds to TRBD2 (5 bases). V was pared by 3 bases and J by 3 bases, with 10 bases between. The CDR3 covers 14 residues. CDR1 and CDR2 from the germline V gene are MDHEN and SYDVKM. In DNA form, the CDR3 reads TGTGCCAGCAGTTTTGGAGGAAAGACAGATACGCAGTATTTT. This gives the protein CASSFGGKTDTQYF.

CDR3 DNA: TGTGCCAGTAGTATGTTGGGGGGGCTGGGCAATCAGCCCCAGCATTTT. Protein: CASSMLGGLGNQPQHF. This sequence joins TRBV19 and TRBJ1-5; possibly TRBD1 for D (6 bases). V was clipped by 3 bases and J by 2 bases, with 14 bases between them. The CDR3 contains 16 residues. Germline-derived CDR1 and CDR2 are LNHDA and SQIVND (reference sequence).

This clone was seen a single time. The chain uses TRBV6-4 and TRBJ2-3; a possible D gene is TRBD2 (7 bases). V gave up 2 bases and J gave up 2 bases, with 11 bases separating them. This CDR3 contains 15 residues. CDR1 is MRHNA and CDR2 is SNTAGT in the germline V gene. CDR3 in amino acids: CASSDKGGDTDTQYF. The CDR3 DNA is TGTGCCAGCAGTGACAAGGGGGGGGACACAGATACGCAGTATTTT.

In regard to this clone: The junction and the germline gene differ at one end; a read error may be behind it. V gene TRBV15 combines with J gene TRBJ2-7; D might be TRBD2 (5 bases). There are 15 residues in the CDR3. Per the germline V gene, CDR1 is LNHNV and CDR2 is YYDKDF (reference sequence). The DNA of the CDR3 is TGTGCCACCAGCAGAGATTTGGCTAGCTCCCACGAGCAGTACTTC. Encoded protein: CATSRDLASSHEQYF.

This chain connects TRBV4-1 to TRBJ2-1, with 14 bases that match TRBD2. From germline, CDR1 is MGHRA and CDR2 YSYEKL. The CDR3 spans 19 residues. V lost 3 bases, J lost 10 bases, and 17 bases stayed unmatched. The CDR3, as DNA: TGCGCCAGCAGCCAGGGGGGGCCATCCGGGACTAGCGGGAGAGGGGAGCAGTTCTTC. Translation gives CASSQGGPSGTSGRGEQFF.

The gene calls are TRBV25-1 and TRBJ1-6, with a weak D call TRBD1 (6 bases). Germline values: CDR1 MGHDK, CDR2 SYGVNS. This CDR3 region has 16 residues. Trimming left V 3 bases short and J 7 bases short, with 16 bases between. CDR3 DNA: TGTGCCAGCAGTGAGGCCAGGCAGGGGAGCAATTCACCCCTCCACTTT. It translates to CASSEARQGSNSPLHF.

The V and J genes are TRBV18 and TRBJ1-1, with 8 bases aligning to TRBD1. The CDR3 runs 14 residues. After removal of 2 bases from V and 4 bases from J, the junction contained 3 bases not matched to a gene. Germline CDR1 reads KGHSH; CDR2 reads LQKENI. The CDR3 loop reads CASSPIGQGTEAFF. As DNA, the CDR3 is TGTGCCAGCTCACCAATCGGACAGGGCACTGAAGCTTTCTTT.

This chain links TRBV7-2 with TRBJ2-1; 9 positions agree with TRBD1. The junction had 5 bases not matched to a gene; V was cut back by 0 bases and J by 5 bases. The CDR3 is 16 residues long. Germline loops: CDR1 SGHTA, CDR2 FQGNSA. CDR3 bases: TGTGCCAGCAGCTTAGCCCTTCGGACAGGGGACAATGAGCAGTTCTTC. This sequence encodes CASSLALRTGDNEQFF.

The chain recombines TRBV19 with TRBJ1-5; the match to TRBD1 covers 7 bases. Trimming at V came to 1 base and at J to 2 bases, leaving 11 bases not matched to a gene. CDR3 length: 18 residues. Germline CDR1 reads LNHDA; CDR2 reads SQIVND (reference sequence). CDR3: CASSIGRLRGRGNQPQHF. DNA of the CDR3: TGTGCCAGTAGTATAGGTCGATTGAGGGGGCGCGGCAATCAGCCCCAGCATTTT.